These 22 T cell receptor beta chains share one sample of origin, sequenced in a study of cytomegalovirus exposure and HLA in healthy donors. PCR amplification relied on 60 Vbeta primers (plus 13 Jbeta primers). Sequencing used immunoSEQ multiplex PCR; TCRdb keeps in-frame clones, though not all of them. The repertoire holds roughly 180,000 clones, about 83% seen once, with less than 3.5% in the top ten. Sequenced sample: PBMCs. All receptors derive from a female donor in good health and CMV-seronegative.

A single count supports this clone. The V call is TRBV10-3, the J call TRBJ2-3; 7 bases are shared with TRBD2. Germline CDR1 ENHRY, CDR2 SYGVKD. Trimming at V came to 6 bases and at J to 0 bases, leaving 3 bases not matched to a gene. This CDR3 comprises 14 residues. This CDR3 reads CAIRGGTSTDTQYF. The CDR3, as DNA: TGTGCCATCAGGGGGGGGACTAGCACAGATACGCAGTATTTT.

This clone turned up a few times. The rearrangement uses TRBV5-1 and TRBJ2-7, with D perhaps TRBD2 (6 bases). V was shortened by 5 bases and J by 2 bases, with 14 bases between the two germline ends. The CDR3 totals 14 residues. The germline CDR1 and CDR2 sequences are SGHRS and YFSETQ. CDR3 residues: CASRPTSVPYEQYF. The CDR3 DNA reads TGCGCCAGCAGGCCGACTAGTGTACCCTACGAGCAGTACTTC.

CDR3 sequence reads: CASSVRGGAETDTQYF. The CDR3 DNA reads as TGTGCCAGCAGTGTTCGCGGGGGGGCCGAGACAGATACGCAGTATTTT. The chain joins TRBV2 to TRBJ2-3, with 9 positions matching TRBD2. The junction had 8 bases not matched to a gene; V was cut back by 4 bases and J by 3 bases. CDR1 is SNHLY and CDR2 is FYNNEI in the germline V gene. The CDR3 loop spans 16 amino acids.

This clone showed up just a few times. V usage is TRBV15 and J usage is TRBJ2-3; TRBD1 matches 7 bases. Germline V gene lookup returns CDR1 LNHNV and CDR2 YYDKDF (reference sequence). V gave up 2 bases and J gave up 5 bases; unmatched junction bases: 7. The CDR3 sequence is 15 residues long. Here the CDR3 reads CATSRRGQGEDTQYF. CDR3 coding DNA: TGTGCCACCAGCAGAAGGGGGCAGGGGGAAGATACGCAGTATTTT.

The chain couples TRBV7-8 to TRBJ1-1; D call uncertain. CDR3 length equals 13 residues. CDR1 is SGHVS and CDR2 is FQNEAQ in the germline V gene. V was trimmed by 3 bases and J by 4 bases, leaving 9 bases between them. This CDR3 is CASSFQEGTEAFF. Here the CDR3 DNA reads TGTGCCAGCAGCTTCCAAGAGGGCACTGAAGCTTTCTTT.

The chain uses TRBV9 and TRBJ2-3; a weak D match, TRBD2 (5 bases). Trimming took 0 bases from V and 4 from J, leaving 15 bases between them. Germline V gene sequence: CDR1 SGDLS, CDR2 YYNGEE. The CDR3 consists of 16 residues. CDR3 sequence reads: CASSVGQREPADTQYF. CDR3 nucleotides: TGTGCCAGCAGCGTAGGCCAGAGGGAACCGGCAGATACGCAGTATTTT.

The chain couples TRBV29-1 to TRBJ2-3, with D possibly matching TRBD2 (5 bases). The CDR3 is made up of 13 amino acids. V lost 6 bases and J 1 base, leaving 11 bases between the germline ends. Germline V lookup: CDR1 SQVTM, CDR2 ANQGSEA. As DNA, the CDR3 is TGCAGCGTCATTAGCGTAGGCACAGATACGCAGTATTTT. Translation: CSVISVGTDTQYF.

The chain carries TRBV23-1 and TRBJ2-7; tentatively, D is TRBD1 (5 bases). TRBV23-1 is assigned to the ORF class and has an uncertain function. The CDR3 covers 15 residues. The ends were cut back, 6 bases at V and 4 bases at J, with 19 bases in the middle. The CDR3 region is CASRRDRETLYEQYF. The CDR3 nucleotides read TGCGCCAGCAGACGAGACAGAGAAACCTTGTACGAGCAGTACTTC.

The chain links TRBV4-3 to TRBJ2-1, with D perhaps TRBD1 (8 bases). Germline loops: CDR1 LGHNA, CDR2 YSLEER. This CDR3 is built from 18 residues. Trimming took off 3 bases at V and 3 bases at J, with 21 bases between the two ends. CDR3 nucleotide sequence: TGCGCCAGCAGCCATGCAGGGGGGGGACAGGCAGGCTACAATGAGCAGTTCTTC. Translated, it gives CASSHAGGGQAGYNEQFF.

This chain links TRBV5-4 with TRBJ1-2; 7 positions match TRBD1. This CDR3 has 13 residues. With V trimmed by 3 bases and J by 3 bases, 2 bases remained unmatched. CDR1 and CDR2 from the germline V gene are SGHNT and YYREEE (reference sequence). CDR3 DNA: TGTGCCAGCAGCTCCGACAGGGACTATGGCTACACCTTC. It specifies CASSSDRDYGYTF.

CDR3 loop: CASSLRTGYDEQYF. For the CDR3, the DNA is TGTGCCAGCAGCTTACGGACAGGGTACGACGAGCAGTACTTC. The V and J genes are TRBV7-6 and TRBJ2-7; 8 bases are a match to TRBD1. CDR1 is SGHVS and CDR2 is FNYEAQ in the germline V gene. The V gene end was trimmed by 2 bases and the J gene end by 5 bases; junction bases not matched to a gene: 5. The CDR3 contains 14 residues.

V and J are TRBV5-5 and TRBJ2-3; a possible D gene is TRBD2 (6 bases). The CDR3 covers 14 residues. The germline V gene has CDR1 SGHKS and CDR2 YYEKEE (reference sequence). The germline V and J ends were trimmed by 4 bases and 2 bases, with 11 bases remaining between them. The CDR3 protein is CASSAGTYTDTQYF. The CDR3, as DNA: TGTGCCAGCAGCGCAGGGACTTACACAGATACGCAGTATTTT. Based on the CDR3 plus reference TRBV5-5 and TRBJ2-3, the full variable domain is DAGVTQSPTHLIKTRGQQVTLRCSPISGHKSVSWYQQVLGQGPQFIFQYYEKEERGRGNFPDRFSARQFPNYSSELNVNALLLGDSALYLCASSAGTYTDTQYFGPGTRLTVL.

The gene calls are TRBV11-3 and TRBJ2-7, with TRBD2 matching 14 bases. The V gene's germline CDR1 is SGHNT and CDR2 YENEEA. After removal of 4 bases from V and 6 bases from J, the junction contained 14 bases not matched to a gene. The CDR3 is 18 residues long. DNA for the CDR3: TGTGCCAGCAGCTCCGGGACTAGCGGGGGCCTCCACCGCGTCGAGCAGTACTTC. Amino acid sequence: CASSSGTSGGLHRVEQYF. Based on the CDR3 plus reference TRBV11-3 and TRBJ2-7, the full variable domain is EAGVVQSPRYKIIEKKQPVAFWCNPISGHNTLYWYLQNLGQGPELLIRYENEEAVDDSQLPKDRFSAERLKGVDSTLKIQPAELGDSAVYLCASSSGTSGGLHRVEQYFGPGTRLTVT.

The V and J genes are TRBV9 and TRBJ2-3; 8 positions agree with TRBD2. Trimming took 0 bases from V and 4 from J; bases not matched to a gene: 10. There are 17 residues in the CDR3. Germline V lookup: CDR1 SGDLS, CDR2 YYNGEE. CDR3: CASSVAPTRGEADTQYF. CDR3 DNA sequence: TGTGCCAGCAGCGTAGCCCCAACGCGGGGGGAGGCAGATACGCAGTATTTT.

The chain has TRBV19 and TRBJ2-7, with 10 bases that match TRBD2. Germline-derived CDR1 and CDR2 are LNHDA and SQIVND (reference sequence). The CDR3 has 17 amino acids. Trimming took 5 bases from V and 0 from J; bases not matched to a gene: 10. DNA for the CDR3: TGTGCCAGTAGTCCGCGCGAGCTAGCGGGAGTCTCCTACGAGCAGTACTTC. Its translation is CASSPRELAGVSYEQYF.

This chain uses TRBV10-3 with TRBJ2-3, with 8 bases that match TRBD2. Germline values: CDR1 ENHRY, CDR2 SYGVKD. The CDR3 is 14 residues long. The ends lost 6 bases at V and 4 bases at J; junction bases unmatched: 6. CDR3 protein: CAISPGGAADTQYF. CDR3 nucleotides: TGTGCCATCAGCCCCGGGGGGGCAGCAGATACGCAGTATTTT.

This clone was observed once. The CDR3 spells CASRVGGQETQYF. The CDR3 DNA is TGTGCCAGCAGAGTGGGGGGGCAAGAGACCCAGTACTTC. This chain links TRBV5-5 with TRBJ2-5, with 7 bases identical to TRBD2. Germline assignment: CDR1 SGHKS and CDR2 YYEKEE (reference sequence). Unmatched junction bases numbered 3, after V lost 5 bases and J lost 2 bases. The CDR3 covers 13 residues.

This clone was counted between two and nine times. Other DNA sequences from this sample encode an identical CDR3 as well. CDR3 nucleotide sequence: TGTGCCATCAGTGAGTCAGGGGGCTCCTACGAGCAGTACTTC. Its protein product is CAISESGGSYEQYF. This sequence joins TRBV10-3 and TRBJ2-7, with D tentatively TRBD1 (6 bases). Germline CDR1 reads ENHRY; CDR2 reads SYGVKD. The ends were cut back, 0 bases at V and 0 bases at J, with 6 bases in the middle. The CDR3 consists of 14 residues.

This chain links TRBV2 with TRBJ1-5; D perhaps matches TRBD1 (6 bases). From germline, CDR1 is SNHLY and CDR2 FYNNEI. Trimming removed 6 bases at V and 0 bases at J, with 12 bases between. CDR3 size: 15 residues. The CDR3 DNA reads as TGTGCCAGCAGCAGGACAGACCATAGCAATCAGCCCCAGCATTTT. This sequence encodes CASSRTDHSNQPQHF.

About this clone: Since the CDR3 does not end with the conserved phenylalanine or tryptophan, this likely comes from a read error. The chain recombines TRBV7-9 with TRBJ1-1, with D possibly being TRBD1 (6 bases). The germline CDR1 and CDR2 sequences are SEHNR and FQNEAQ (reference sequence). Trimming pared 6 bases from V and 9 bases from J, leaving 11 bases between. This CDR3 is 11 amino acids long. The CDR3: CASRWTEKAFL. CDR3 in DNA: TGTGCCAGCAGGTGGACAGAGAAAGCTTTCCTT.

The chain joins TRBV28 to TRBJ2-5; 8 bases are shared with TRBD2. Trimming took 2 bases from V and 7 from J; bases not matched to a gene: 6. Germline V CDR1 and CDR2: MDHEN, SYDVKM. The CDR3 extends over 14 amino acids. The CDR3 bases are TGTGCCAGCAGTTTAGTCGGGAGGGTTGGGACCCAGTACTTC. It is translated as CASSLVGRVGTQYF.

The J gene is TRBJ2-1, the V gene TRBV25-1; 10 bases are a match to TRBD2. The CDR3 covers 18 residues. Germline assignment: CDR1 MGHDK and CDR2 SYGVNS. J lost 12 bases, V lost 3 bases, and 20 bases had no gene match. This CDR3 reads CASSEGGSSGRRTIRQFF. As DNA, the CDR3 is TGTGCCAGCAGTGAGGGGGGTAGTAGCGGGAGGAGAACAATTCGGCAGTTCTTC.